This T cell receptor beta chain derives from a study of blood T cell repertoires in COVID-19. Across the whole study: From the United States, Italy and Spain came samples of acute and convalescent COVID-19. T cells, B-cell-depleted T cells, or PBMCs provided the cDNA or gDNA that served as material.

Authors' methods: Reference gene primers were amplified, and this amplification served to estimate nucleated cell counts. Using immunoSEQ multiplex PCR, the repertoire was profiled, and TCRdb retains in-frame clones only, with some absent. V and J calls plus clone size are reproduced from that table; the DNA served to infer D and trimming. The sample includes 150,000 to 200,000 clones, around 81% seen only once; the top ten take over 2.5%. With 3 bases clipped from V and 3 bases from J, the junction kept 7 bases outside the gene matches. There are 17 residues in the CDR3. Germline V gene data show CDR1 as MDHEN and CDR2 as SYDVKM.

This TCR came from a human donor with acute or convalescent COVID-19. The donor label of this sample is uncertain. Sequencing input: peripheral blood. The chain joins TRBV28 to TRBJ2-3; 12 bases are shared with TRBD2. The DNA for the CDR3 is TGTGCCAGCAGTTTGGGACTAGCGGGCGGTGTGACAGATACGCAGTATTTT. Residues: CASSLGLAGGVTDTQYF. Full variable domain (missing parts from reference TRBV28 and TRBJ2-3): DVKVTQSSRYLVKRTGEKVFLECVQDMDHENMFWYRQDPGLGLRLIYFSYDVKMKEKGDIPEGYSVSREKKERFSLILESASTNQTSMYLCASSLGLAGGVTDTQYFGPGTRLTVL.